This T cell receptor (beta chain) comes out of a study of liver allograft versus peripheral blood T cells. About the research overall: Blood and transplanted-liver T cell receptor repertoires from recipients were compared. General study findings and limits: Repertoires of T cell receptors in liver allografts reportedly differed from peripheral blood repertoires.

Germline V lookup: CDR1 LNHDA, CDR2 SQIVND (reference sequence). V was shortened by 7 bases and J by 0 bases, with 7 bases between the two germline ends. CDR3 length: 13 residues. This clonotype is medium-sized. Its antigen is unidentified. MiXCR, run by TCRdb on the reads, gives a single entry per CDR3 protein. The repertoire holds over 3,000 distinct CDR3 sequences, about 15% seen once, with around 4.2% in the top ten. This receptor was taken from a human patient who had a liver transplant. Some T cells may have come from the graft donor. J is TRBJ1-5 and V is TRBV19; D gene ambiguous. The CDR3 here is CASNGNSNQPQHF. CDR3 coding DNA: TGTGCCAGTAACGGGAATAGCAATCAGCCCCAGCATTTT.